These T cell receptor beta chains were read from a single sample in a study of identical twins. TCRdb reanalysed the 5' RACE reads using MiXCR and keeps one entry per CDR3 protein. The repertoire includes hundreds of thousands of distinct CDR3 sequences, roughly 18% of them detected once, and 13% sits in the top ten. A further study also used this sample, focusing on T cells expressing NK-cell markers.

Sequencing was performed on PBMCs. The receptor set was obtained from a woman aged 18-29 years in good health. Each CDR3 is given with its conserved first and last residue. The order of the fields is J gene, D gene, V gene, clone size, CDR3 DNA, CDR3 protein. D genes are given only for firm matches. Clone size is given for some rows only: seen once, a few or many times, or a class if the clone is expanded.

TRBJ2-1 TRBD1 TRBV20-1 few TGCAGTGCTAGAGATCGACAGGGGATAAATGAGCAGTTCTTC CSARDRQGINEQFF
TRBJ1-1 . TRBV2 few TGTGCCAGCAGTGAGGGAGAGGTCTACACTGAAGCTTTCTTT CASSEGEVYTEAFF
TRBJ1-3 . TRBV12-3/TRBV12-4 . TGTGCCAGCAGTTTCCCCAATTCTGGAAACACCATATATTTT CASSFPNSGNTIYF
TRBJ2-3 TRBD1 TRBV5-1 . TGCGCCAGCAGTTGGAGACAGGGGACAGATACGCAGTATTTT CASSWRQGTDTQYF
TRBJ2-7 . TRBV9 . TGTGCCAGCAGCGTAGACCCAGGGGATTACGAGCAGTACTTC CASSVDPGDYEQYF
TRBJ2-7 . TRBV7-2 few TGTGCCAGCAGCTTAAAGGCTAGGACCGACGAGCAGTACTTC CASSLKARTDEQYF
TRBJ2-3 . TRBV6-5 . TGTGCCAGCAGTTACACCGCCAGGGGCACAGATACGCAGTATTTT CASSYTARGTDTQYF
TRBJ2-7 . TRBV10-3 . TGTGCCATCAGTTCACATTACAGGGAACCCCCCTACGAGCAGTACTTC CAISSHYREPPYEQYF
TRBJ1-1 . TRBV5-1 few TGCGCCAGCAGCTTGCAGGGATCGGACACTGAAGCTTTCTTT CASSLQGSDTEAFF
TRBJ2-7 . TRBV25-1 . TGTGCCACCAGTGGGGTAGGGCGGCCTAATAGCTCCTACGAGCAGTACTTC CATSGVGRPNSSYEQYF
TRBJ2-1 . TRBV12-3/TRBV12-4 . TGTGCCAGCAGTTTCATAGCGCACAATGAGCAGTTCTTC CASSFIAHNEQFF
TRBJ2-7 . TRBV15 few TGTGCCACCAGCAGAGAAATGACATCCTACGAGCAGTACTTC CATSREMTSYEQYF
TRBJ2-7 . TRBV7-8 many TGTGCCAGCAGCATGGGGCCCTACGAGCAGTACTTC CASSMGPYEQYF
TRBJ1-1 . TRBV6-5 many TGTGCCAGCAGAGGGACCGGTGAAGCTTTCTTT CASRGTGEAFF
TRBJ2-7 TRBD1 TRBV9 many TGTGCCAGCAGCCCAGGACAGGCCTACGAGCAGTACTTC CASSPGQAYEQYF
TRBJ2-5 TRBD2 TRBV10-3 few TGTGCCATCAGTGACCTAGCGGGACGAGGTTCGGCAGAGACCCAGTACTTC CAISDLAGRGSAETQYF
TRBJ1-1 . TRBV11-1 . TGTGCCAGCAGCTTAGGTGCCGGGACAAGCCTTCCTCGGACTGAAGCTTTCTTT CASSLGAGTSLPRTEAFF
TRBJ1-2 . TRBV12-3/TRBV12-4 few TGTGCCAGCAGTACTCGACAGAGGAGCTACACCTTC CASSTRQRSYTF
TRBJ1-1 . TRBV5-1 . TGCGCCAGCCACAGGGAAACGAACACTGAAGCTTTCTTT CASHRETNTEAFF
TRBJ2-7 TRBD2 TRBV7-9 . TGTGCCAGCAGCTCTACTAGCGGGCAATACTACGAGCAGTACTTC CASSSTSGQYYEQYF
TRBJ2-5 . TRBV12-3/TRBV12-4 . TGTGCCAGCAATACAGGAGAAGAGACCCAGTACTTC CASNTGEETQYF
TRBJ1-1 . TRBV3-1 . TGTGCCAGCAGCCAAATGGGCATGAACACTGAAGCTTTCTTT CASSQMGMNTEAFF
TRBJ2-1 TRBD2 TRBV7-2 . TGTGCCAGCAGCCGGAGCGGGGGCCTCTTTGGTGAGCAGTTCTTC CASSRSGGLFGEQFF
TRBJ2-3 . TRBV6-2/TRBV6-3 . TGTGCCAGCGTACCGGACACGGGGGTCGGTGGCACGCAGTATTTT CASVPDTGVGGTQYF
TRBJ1-1 TRBD1 TRBV18 . TGTGCCAGCTCACCCTGGATCAGACAGGGTGGAAGGGGCACTGAAGCTTTCTTT CASSPWIRQGGRGTEAFF
TRBJ2-1 . TRBV20-1 . TGCAGTGCTACAGGGGGGACCCGCTCCTACAATGAGCAGTTCTTC CSATGGTRSYNEQFF
TRBJ2-3 TRBD2 TRBV7-9 . TGTGCCAGCAGCGACAAGCGGGGTGCTGTAGATACGCAGTATTTT CASSDKRGAVDTQYF
TRBJ2-7 . TRBV6-1 . TGTGCCAGCAGTCCAGCTCGGGGGAGTGCCTACGAGCAGTACTTC CASSPARGSAYEQYF
TRBJ2-7 TRBD1 TRBV7-9 . TGTGCCAGCAGCTTACTTTTCGGGACAGTAGACTACGAGCAGTACTTC CASSLLFGTVDYEQYF
TRBJ1-1 . TRBV10-3 . TGTGCCATCAGTGAGAATCGACAGCACACTGAAGCTTTCTTT CAISENRQHTEAFF
TRBJ2-7 TRBD2 TRBV9 few TGTGCCAGTACCCCGAGGGAGGGTGCCTACGAGCAGTACTTC CASTPREGAYEQYF
TRBJ2-5 . TRBV2 . TGTGCCAGCAGTAAGAACCCGGAGACCCAGTACTTC CASSKNPETQYF
TRBJ2-7 . TRBV15 few TGTGCCACCAGCATTCTAAGGAGCAGGGCCGAGCAGTACTTC CATSILRSRAEQYF
TRBJ1-6 TRBD1 TRBV5-1 . TGCGCCAGCAGCTCGCATCGGACAGGGTCAGGTTCACCCCTCCACTTT CASSSHRTGSGSPLHF
TRBJ2-1 . TRBV11-3 few TGTGCCAGCAGCTCTATACAGGGAAATGAGCAGTTCTTC CASSSIQGNEQFF
TRBJ2-5 . TRBV2 . TGTGCCAGCCGGGAGATCCAAGAGACCCAGTACTTC CASREIQETQYF
TRBJ2-1 TRBD1 TRBV10-2 . TGCGCCAGTAGTTCGGGACAGGGGGCGGATTACAATGAGCAGTTCTTC CASSSGQGADYNEQFF
TRBJ2-3 TRBD2 TRBV5-1 few TGCGCCAGCAGCTTGGGGCTAGCGGGGTCCGCAGATACGCAGTATTTT CASSLGLAGSADTQYF
TRBJ1-1 . TRBV12-5 . TGTGCTAGTGGGACAGGATCTATGAACACTGAAGCTTTCTTT CASGTGSMNTEAFF
TRBJ2-7 TRBD2 TRBV10-3 few TGTGCCATCAGTCAAGCGGGAGGCTACGAGCAGTACTTC CAISQAGGYEQYF
TRBJ1-1 . TRBV7-3 . TGTGCCAGCAGCTCGAACGCTGGGGCTGAAGCTTTCTTT CASSSNAGAEAFF
TRBJ1-2 TRBD1 TRBV5-6 . TGTGCCAGCAGCCTGCCGGGACAGATTGTCTATGGCTACACCTTC CASSLPGQIVYGYTF
TRBJ2-1 . TRBV12-3/TRBV12-4 few TGTGCCAGCAAGACACAGGGTATTGAGCAGTTCTTC CASKTQGIEQFF
TRBJ1-6 . TRBV5-1 . TGCGCCAGCAGCTTCCGGGGAAGGAATTCACCCCTCCACTTT CASSFRGRNSPLHF
TRBJ2-7 TRBD2 TRBV20-1 . TGCAGTGCTCTCCAAGGGGGGCTAGCGGGACCCTACGAGCAGTACTTC CSALQGGLAGPYEQYF
TRBJ2-1 TRBD2 TRBV9 . TGTGCCAGCAGCGAGGGACTAGGGGGAGGACGATCCACGGATGAGCAGTTCTTC CASSEGLGGGRSTDEQFF
TRBJ2-4 TRBD2 TRBV12-3/TRBV12-4 . TGTGCCAGCAGTTTAGCGTATTATGTTCTTAGCGGGAATTCCGATTTAGCCAAAAACATTCAGTACTTC CASSLAYYVLSGNSDLAKNIQYF
TRBJ2-1 . TRBV10-1 few TGCGCCAGTTCCCCCGGGACGGTTTACAATGAGCAGTTCTTC CASSPGTVYNEQFF
TRBJ2-3 . TRBV12-5 few TGTGCTAGTGGTTTGTTCCGGGGCACAGATACGCAGTATTTT CASGLFRGTDTQYF
TRBJ2-1 . TRBV4-2 . TGTGCCAGCAGCTCCACGGAGCCCCATGAGCAGTTCTTC CASSSTEPHEQFF
TRBJ1-1 . TRBV6-5 . TGTGCCAGCAGTTACGGTTTAGCGTCTGAAGCTTTCTTT CASSYGLASEAFF
TRBJ2-5 TRBD1 TRBV12-3/TRBV12-4 many TGTGCCAGCAGCCCGGGACAGCTCCAAGAGACCCAGTACTTC CASSPGQLQETQYF
TRBJ2-7 . TRBV3-1 few TGTGCCAGCAGCCAAGATAGCCGCGGTTTACGGTACTTC CASSQDSRGLRYF
TRBJ2-1 . TRBV12-3/TRBV12-4 many TGTGCCAGCAGCTCTACGGACTTGTCCTACAATGAGCAGTTCTTC CASSSTDLSYNEQFF
TRBJ2-2 . TRBV20-1 . TGCAGTGCTCCGAGGGGTGGTACCACCGGGGAGCTGTTTTTT CSAPRGGTTGELFF